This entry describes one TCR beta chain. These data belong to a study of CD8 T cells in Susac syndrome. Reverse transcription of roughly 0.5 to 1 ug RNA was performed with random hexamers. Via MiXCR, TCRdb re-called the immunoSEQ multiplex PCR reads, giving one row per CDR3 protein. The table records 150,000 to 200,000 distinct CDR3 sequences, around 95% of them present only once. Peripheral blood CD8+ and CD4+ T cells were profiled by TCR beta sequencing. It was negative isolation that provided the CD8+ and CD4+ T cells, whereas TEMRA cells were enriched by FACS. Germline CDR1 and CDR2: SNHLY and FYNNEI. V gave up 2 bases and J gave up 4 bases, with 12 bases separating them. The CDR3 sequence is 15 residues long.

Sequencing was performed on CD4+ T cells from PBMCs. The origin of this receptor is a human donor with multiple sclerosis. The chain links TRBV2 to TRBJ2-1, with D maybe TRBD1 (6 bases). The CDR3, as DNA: TGTGCCAGCAGTGAACAGGGTAGGGGGTACAATGAGCAGTTCTTC. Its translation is CASSEQGRGYNEQFF.